The rows below give T cell receptor beta chains drawn from one sample of a study of identical twins. Each CDR3 protein gets one entry after TCRdb re-called the 5' RACE reads with MiXCR. The sample includes roughly 710,000 distinct CDR3 sequences, roughly 6.2% seen only once; the top ten take approximately 2%. Material: naive T cells sorted from blood. The receptors were sampled from a man aged 18 to 35 in good health. Each CDR3 is given with its conserved first and last residue. Each record gives: clone size, V gene, D gene, CDR3 length, J gene, CDR3 DNA, CDR3 protein. The D gene is left open where the match is weak. For some rows the clone size is stated as once, few or many, or as a class when expanded; others skip it.

.,TRBV20-1,TRBD2,15,TRBJ2-1,TGCAGTGCTAGAGACCGGGAGGGCGTGTACAATGAGCAGTTCTTC,CSARDREGVYNEQFF
.,TRBV12-3/TRBV12-4,.,14,TRBJ1-2,TGTGCCAGCAGTACCAACGTAGCTAACTATGGCTACACCTTC,CASSTNVANYGYTF
many,TRBV10-3,.,13,TRBJ2-3,TGTGCCATCAGTGCGGCAGGGACAGATACGCAGTATTTT,CAISAAGTDTQYF
few,TRBV20-1,.,14,TRBJ1-6,TGCAGTGCTAGTAGTTCAGTTAGGAATTCACCCCTCCACTTT,CSASSSVRNSPLHF
few,TRBV10-3,.,18,TRBJ2-2,TGTGCCATCAGTGACCGGGCTGGAGCGTTCATGAACACCGGGGAGCTGTTTTTT,CAISDRAGAFMNTGELFF
many,TRBV20-1,TRBD2,14,TRBJ2-1,TGCAGTGCTAGTCCGCGCGGGAGTGGGGATGAGCAGTTCTTC,CSASPRGSGDEQFF
many,TRBV4-2,.,14,TRBJ1-5,TGTGCCAGCAGCCAGGACAGTAGCAATCAGCCCCAGCATTTT,CASSQDSSNQPQHF
.,TRBV5-6,TRBD2,17,TRBJ2-2,TGTGCCAGCAGCGCGGGACTAGCGGGAGCCAGGTCCGGGGAGCTGTTTTTT,CASSAGLAGARSGELFF
many,TRBV12-3/TRBV12-4,TRBD2,15,TRBJ2-1,TGTGCCAGCAGTGCAGACTGGGGGGGATACAATGAGCAGTTCTTC,CASSADWGGYNEQFF
many,TRBV27,TRBD2,13,TRBJ2-1,TGTGCCAGCATGGGCGGGGGGTTCAATGAGCAGTTCTTC,CASMGGGFNEQFF
many,TRBV7-2,.,13,TRBJ2-7,TGTGCCAGCAGCCCGATGATTGCGAACGAGCAGTACTTC,CASSPMIANEQYF
.,TRBV7-6,.,14,TRBJ2-3,TGTGCCAGCAGCTTAGAACGGGCAACAGATACGCAGTATTTT,CASSLERATDTQYF
few,TRBV7-9,.,15,TRBJ1-3,TGTGCCAGCAGCTTAGGCTCGGTGGCCGGGAACACCATATATTTT,CASSLGSVAGNTIYF
few,TRBV18,.,15,TRBJ2-3,TGTGCCAGCTCACCACAGTCAGGCCGCACAGATACGCAGTATTTT,CASSPQSGRTDTQYF
few,TRBV4-3,.,16,TRBJ2-6,TGCGCCAGCAGCCCCAGGACGCTTTCTGGGGCCAACGTCCTGACTTTC,CASSPRTLSGANVLTF
few,TRBV5-6,.,13,TRBJ2-5,TGTGCCAGCAGCCGGACACTTGGGGAGACCCAGTACTTC,CASSRTLGETQYF
many,TRBV5-1,TRBD1,15,TRBJ2-1,TGCGCCAGCAGCTTTGGAACAGGGGACTACAATGAGCAGTTCTTC,CASSFGTGDYNEQFF
many,TRBV27,.,20,TRBJ2-3,TGTGCCAGCAGTTTATTGGGGTCATATAGGTTGGAGACTAGCACAGATACGCAGTATTTT,CASSLLGSYRLETSTDTQYF
many,TRBV18,TRBD2,14,TRBJ2-6,TGTGCCAGCAGCGGGGGAACTGGGGCCAACGTCCTGACTTTC,CASSGGTGANVLTF
once,TRBV19,TRBD1,16,TRBJ1-5,TGTGCCAGTAGTATAGATCCGGCAGGGGGCCATCAGCCCCAGCATTTT,CASSIDPAGGHQPQHF
many,TRBV7-6,.,15,TRBJ2-3,TGTGCCAGCAGCGCAGGGGATTTTCGGGTAGATACGCAGTATTTT,CASSAGDFRVDTQYF
.,TRBV5-1,TRBD1,14,TRBJ1-4,TGCGCCAGCAGCCTTACCGGGACAGGGGAAAAACTGTTTTTT,CASSLTGTGEKLFF
many,TRBV28,TRBD2,15,TRBJ2-3,TGTGCCAGCAGTACAGTAAGGGCTAGCGGGGATACGCAGTATTTT,CASSTVRASGDTQYF
many,TRBV20-1,TRBD1,16,TRBJ1-6,TGCAGTGCTTTTCGATTGGGGACAGGGGGCGATTCACCCCTCCACTTT,CSAFRLGTGGDSPLHF
few,TRBV7-9,.,14,TRBJ2-7,TGTGCCAGCAGCGTTATGGACGGCGCCTACGAGCAGTACTTC,CASSVMDGAYEQYF
many,TRBV20-1,TRBD1,13,TRBJ2-7,TGCAGTGCCAGGACAGGGAATACCTACGAGCAGTACTTC,CSARTGNTYEQYF
few,TRBV24-1,.,13,TRBJ1-2,TGTGCCACCAGTGATTTCGGGGCCTATGGCTACACCTTC,CATSDFGAYGYTF
many,TRBV6-5,.,16,TRBJ2-3,TGTGCCAGCAGTTACCTGCCAGCATCGGTAACAGATACGCAGTATTTT,CASSYLPASVTDTQYF
.,TRBV29-1,TRBD2,11,TRBJ2-3,TGCAGCATTGACGGGGGGGATACGCAGTATTTT,CSIDGGDTQYF
many,TRBV12-3/TRBV12-4,TRBD1,14,TRBJ2-3,TGTGCCAGCAGGACAGGGGGCAACGCAGATACGCAGTATTTT,CASRTGGNADTQYF
few,TRBV7-8,TRBD2,17,TRBJ2-2,TGTGCCAGCATAAGCGGGACTCCAATTGCGAACACCGGGGAGCTGTTTTTT,CASISGTPIANTGELFF
.,TRBV12-3/TRBV12-4,.,14,TRBJ1-2,TGTGCCAGCGGTTCATTCACAGCTAACTATGGCTACACCTTC,CASGSFTANYGYTF
many,TRBV28,TRBD1,15,TRBJ2-2,TGTGCCAGCAGGACCGGGACAGGGGTGGCCGGGGAGCTGTTTTTT,CASRTGTGVAGELFF
.,TRBV14,.,14,TRBJ2-1,TGTGCCAGCAGCCAAGAAGTACTCTGGCATGAGCAGTTCTTC,CASSQEVLWHEQFF
many,TRBV4-3,.,14,TRBJ2-7,TGCGCCAGCAGCCAGCTAAAGGACAGCTACGAGCAGTACTTC,CASSQLKDSYEQYF
many,TRBV5-1,.,13,TRBJ1-1,TGCGCCAGCAGCGTGGACCTCTACACTGAAGCTTTCTTT,CASSVDLYTEAFF
many,TRBV28,TRBD1,17,TRBJ2-2,TGTGCCAGCAGTGGACAGGGGGCCACTTGGGACACCGGGGAGCTGTTTTTT,CASSGQGATWDTGELFF
many,TRBV9,TRBD1,14,TRBJ2-1,TGTGCCAGCAGCGTAGATTACAGGGGCAATGAGCAGTTCTTC,CASSVDYRGNEQFF
.,TRBV2,.,13,TRBJ2-1,TGTGCCAGCAGTGAGGTAGTCCGGCCTGAGCAGTTCTTC,CASSEVVRPEQFF